This TCR beta chain was documented in a study of CXCR3-negative and CXCR3-positive naive CD8 T cells. Study-level background: Libraries each contributed about 1.5 +/- 0.3 million TRB reads, for around 140 million in total. Points from the study as a whole: Similar TRBV-TRBJ usage was seen in naive cells (both CXCR3-negative and CXCR3-positive), but memory cells differed. Most assays were run on fresh PBMCs (CXCR3 expression partially decreased after cryopreservation). Comparably high diversity was seen in both naive subsets, and much lower diversity in memory CD8+ cells.

As for this clonotype: Its target is not known.

It was by 5' RACE with UMI labels that the TRB cDNA libraries were prepared. One entry per CDR3 protein, without DNA, is what TCRdb gives after re-calling the 5' RACE reads. The sample table sets out tens of thousands of distinct CDR3 sequences. Germline assignment: CDR1 SQVTM and CDR2 ANQGSEA. CDR3 length: 14 residues. The origin of this receptor is a human donor in good health. Some clones in this sample may be carry-over from other donors' samples. The specimen was memory CD8+ T cells from blood. The chain is built from TRBV29-1 and TRBJ2-7; the D call of TRBD1 rests on TCRdb alone, since no DNA is present to check it. The CDR3 here is CSVSGTDYNYEQYF.